The 8 T cell receptor beta chains listed next were all sequenced from one sample in a study of blood T cell repertoires in COVID-19. Generated by immunoSEQ multiplex PCR, the TCRdb table keeps only in-frame clones and is missing some. The sample holds roughly 260,000 clones; more than 70% are singletons and the top ten take over 2%. Sequencing used peripheral blood. All receptors come from a woman aged 50 to 65 with acute or convalescent COVID-19.

This chain connects TRBV11-3 to TRBJ2-3; tentative D call: TRBD1 (8 bases). Germline CDR1 SGHNT, CDR2 YENEEA. The CDR3 has 18 amino acids. V lost 6 bases and J lost 4, with 26 bases in between. CDR3 protein: CASSHGLAASGGADTQYF. The CDR3 nucleotides read TGTGCCAGCAGTCATGGGCTAGCGGCCTCAGGGGGCGCAGATACGCAGTATTTT.

The chain recombines TRBV9 with TRBJ1-6; D unresolved. The CDR3 runs to 14 residues. Deletions cut 2 bases from V and 3 bases from J, with 6 bases between. The V gene's germline CDR1 is SGDLS and CDR2 YYNGEE. CDR3 bases: TGTGCCAGCAGCGTCACAGTCTATAATTCACCCCTCCACTTT. It encodes CASSVTVYNSPLHF.

The J gene is TRBJ2-2, the V gene TRBV5-1; 9 nucleotides line up with TRBD2. The CDR3 spans 16 residues. Trimming took 4 bases from V and 5 from J; bases not matched to a gene: 9. CDR1 is SGHRS and CDR2 is YFSETQ in the germline V gene. In nucleotides, the CDR3 is TGCGCCAGCAGCCGGGGACTAGCTCAAGGAACCGGGGAGCTGTTTTTT. Encoded protein: CASSRGLAQGTGELFF. Filled out from reference TRBV5-1 and TRBJ2-2, the complete variable domain reads KAGVTQTPRYLIKTRGQQVTLSCSPISGHRSVSWYQQTPGQGLQFLFEYFSETQRNKGNFPGRFSGRQFSNSRSEMNVSTLELGDSALYLCASSRGLAQGTGELFFGEGSRLTVL.

The gene calls are TRBV4-3 and TRBJ1-4; D call uncertain. Germline values: CDR1 LGHNA, CDR2 YSLEER. V lost 2 bases, J lost 8 bases, and 6 bases lay in between. The CDR3 consists of 12 residues. The CDR3 spells CASSQNKEKLFF. The DNA of the CDR3 is TGCGCCAGCAGCCAAAACAAGGAAAAACTGTTTTTT.

On this clone itself: Different DNA sequences within this sample yield the same CDR3. V and J are TRBV7-9 and TRBJ1-1; 7 nucleotides line up with TRBD1. Germline V gene data show CDR1 as SEHNR and CDR2 as FQNEAQ (reference sequence). This CDR3 has 14 residues. J gave up 1 base and V 2 bases, and 1 base lay outside the gene matches. The CDR3 here is CASSLQGGNTEAFF. The CDR3 nucleotides are TGTGCCAGCAGCTTACAGGGGGGGAACACTGAAGCTTTCTTT.

The chain recombines TRBV24-1 with TRBJ2-5, with 11 bases lining up with TRBD2. V shed 3 bases and J 5 bases; nucleotides not matched to a gene: 4. Germline CDR1 is KGHDR and CDR2 is SFDVKD. CDR3 length: 15 amino acids. The CDR3 here is CATSDPGTSGETQYF. DNA of the CDR3: TGTGCCACCAGTGATCCAGGGACTAGCGGCGAGACCCAGTACTTC.

The chain is built from TRBV6-6 and TRBJ1-2; D not certain. The germline gives CDR1 MNHNY, CDR2 SVGAGI (reference sequence). V lost 7 bases and J lost 5, with 20 bases in between. CDR3 length: 15 amino acids. CDR3 protein: CASISVLARGYGYTF. DNA of the CDR3: TGTGCCAGCATTTCAGTTTTGGCGCGAGGGTATGGCTACACCTTC.

The chain employs TRBV12-3 or TRBV12-4 and TRBJ2-3; perhaps TRBD1 as D (6 bases). CDR3 length: 13 residues. V lost 6 bases and J 3 bases, leaving 10 bases between the germline ends. Written as DNA, the CDR3 is TGTGCCAGCAGCGCGACAGGAACAGATACGCAGTATTTT. Its translation: CASSATGTDTQYF.